Described below is a single TCR beta chain sequence and its context. Its antigen is not identified. This entry comes from a study of cytomegalovirus exposure and HLA in healthy donors. Study-wide findings and caveats: A later analysis showed that HLA-associated TCR beta chains had undergone more clonal expansion than equally common others.

60 Vbeta and 13 Jbeta primers were used in PCR. Measured with immunoSEQ multiplex PCR; TCRdb has only the in-frame clones, and not every one. The sample lists around 150,000 clones; more than 60% were seen once. CDR1 GTSNPN and CDR2 SVGIG come from the germline V gene (reference sequence). The CDR3 covers 16 residues. V lost 2 bases to trimming and J lost 7 bases; unmatched junction nucleotides: 10. The chain links TRBV30 to TRBJ2-2; 10 nucleotides line up with TRBD1. Sequenced input: PBMCs. This clonotype originated in a woman between 25 and 40 years old in good health and CMV-seronegative. The CDR3 DNA reads TGTGCCTGGAGTCAGACGGACAGGGGGTTGGACGGGGAGCTGTTTTTT. Amino acids: CAWSQTDRGLDGELFF.